This T cell receptor beta chain was obtained from a study of T-cell reconstitution after alpha-beta-depleted transplantation in children. This clonotype was recorded a few times. The V end lost 5 bases, the J end lost 3 bases, and 10 bases lay between the germline ends. Germline CDR1 reads SEHNR; CDR2 reads FQNEAQ (reference sequence). The CDR3 extends over 14 amino acids. Researchers prepared the TCRbeta library using unique molecular identifiers, the study reports. TCRdb analysed the PCR reads with MiXCR anew, one entry per CDR3 protein. Among around 700,000 distinct CDR3 sequences listed, about an eighth were seen once.

This chain links TRBV7-9 with TRBJ1-4, with no clear D. This TCR was sampled from a girl aged 2-10 years with congenital amegakaryocytic thrombocytopenia, due to receive a stem cell transplant. Sequences were derived from PBMCs, sampled before TCRalphabeta/CD19-depleted stem cell transplant. The CDR3 DNA reads TGTGCCAGCAGCCCCGGAACTTCTAATGAAAAACTGTTTTTT. This encodes CASSPGTSNEKLFF.